The next 18 T cell receptor beta chains were all read from a single sample in a study of OX40 agonist ivuxolimab in advanced cancers. The method was immunoSEQ multiplex PCR; TCRdb's version includes in-frame clones alone and lacks a portion of them. Among 60,000 to 85,000 clones listed, 70% to 90% were seen once. The material was CD4+ or CD8+ T cells sorted from blood, obtained in a trial of the OX40 agonist ivuxolimab. These receptors originate from an adult with an advanced solid tumor such as melanoma, head and neck, liver or kidney cancer.

The chain links TRBV7-2 to TRBJ2-1, with D possibly being TRBD2 (6 bases). Germline CDR1 and CDR2: SGHTA and FQGNSA. Trimming stripped 5 bases from V and 7 bases from J, with 21 bases between. The CDR3 spans 16 residues. CDR3 protein: CASSPSGGTGGNEQFF. DNA of the CDR3: TGTGCCAGCAGCCCTTCGGGCGGGACCGGGGGTAATGAGCAGTTCTTC. The full variable domain, in which reference TRBV7-2 and TRBJ2-1 provide the parts outside the CDR3, is GAGVSQSPSNKVTEKGKDVELRCDPISGHTALYWYRQSLGQGLEFLIYFQGNSAPDKSGLPSDRFSAERTGGSVSTLTIQRTQQEDSAVYLCASSPSGGTGGNEQFFGPGTRLTVL.

V is TRBV7-8 and J is TRBJ1-4; 10 bases are shared with TRBD1. V dropped 5 bases and J dropped 0; count of bases not matched to a gene: 6. Germline CDR1 SGHVS, CDR2 FQNEAQ. This CDR3 spans 17 amino acids. As DNA, the CDR3 is TGTGCCAGCAGCCAGGCGACAGGGGGCGCAACTAATGAAAAACTGTTTTTT. Amino acid sequence: CASSQATGGATNEKLFF.

This clone has just a few counts. As DNA, the CDR3 is TGTGCCAGCAGGGGACGGGACAAATCCAATGAGCAGTTCTTC. The encoded protein is CASRGRDKSNEQFF. The chain uses TRBV6-5 and TRBJ2-1; a weak D match, TRBD1 (6 bases). Germline CDR1 MNHEY, CDR2 SVGAGI. V was pared by 6 bases and J by 6 bases, with 15 bases between. The CDR3 is 14 amino acids.

CDR3 amino acids: CASSSSDRAYEQYF. The CDR3 region has the DNA TGTGCCAGCAGCTCCTCCGACCGAGCCTACGAGCAGTACTTC. The chain has TRBV5-8 and TRBJ2-7; D is uncertain. Germline CDR1 and CDR2: SGHTS and YDEGEE. This CDR3 is 14 amino acids long. V was shortened by 3 bases and J by 2 bases, with 12 bases between the two germline ends.

The chain couples TRBV19 to TRBJ1-2, with D possibly being TRBD1 (5 bases). Trimming removed 6 bases at V and 7 bases at J, with 21 bases between. This CDR3 comprises 15 residues. Per germline, CDR1 LNHDA and CDR2 SQIVND (reference sequence). CDR3 nucleotides: TGTGCCAGTAGCCTCCCTCGGCAGGGCGAGAGTGGCTACACCTTC. It yields the protein CASSLPRQGESGYTF.

The genes are TRBV2 and TRBJ1-4; D gene unclear. The germline V gene encodes CDR1 SNHLY and CDR2 FYNNEI. CDR3 length equals 15 residues. V lost 4 bases and J 5 bases, leaving 14 bases between the germline ends. The CDR3 region is CASSAPTSQNEKLFF. The CDR3 nucleotides read TGTGCCAGCAGTGCCCCGACATCCCAAAATGAAAAACTGTTTTTT.

V is TRBV5-6 and J is TRBJ2-5; perhaps TRBD1 as D (5 bases). From germline, CDR1 is SGHDT and CDR2 YYEEEE. Trimming took 0 bases from V and 4 from J, leaving 10 bases between them. The CDR3 is made up of 14 amino acids. CDR3 nucleotide sequence: TGTGCCAGCAGCTTGGGTCAGGGTTCAGAGACCCAGTACTTC. Protein sequence: CASSLGQGSETQYF.

V gene TRBV5-4 combines with J gene TRBJ2-5; 7 bases align to TRBD2. Trimming removed 0 bases from V and 1 base from J; junction bases left unmatched: 6. Looked up from germline, CDR1 is SGHNT and CDR2 is YYREEE (reference sequence). The CDR3 consists of 16 residues. The CDR3 sequence: CASSLGPGGSQETQYF. The DNA for the CDR3 is TGTGCCAGCAGCTTGGGCCCCGGGGGGAGCCAAGAGACCCAGTACTTC. The full variable domain, in which reference TRBV5-4 and TRBJ2-5 provide the parts outside the CDR3, is ETGVTQSPTHLIKTRGQQVTLRCSSQSGHNTVSWYQQALGQGPQFIFQYYREEENGRGNFPPRFSGLQFPNYSSELNVNALELDDSALYLCASSLGPGGSQETQYFGPGTRLLVL.

V is TRBV7-2 and J is TRBJ2-2; D might be TRBD1 or TRBD2, each matching 5 bases. CDR1 is SGHTA and CDR2 is FQGNSA in the germline V gene. The CDR3 extends over 15 amino acids. Trimming removed 1 base at V and 5 bases at J, with 11 bases between. The CDR3 loop reads CASSLGGPGTGELFF. CDR3 sequence (DNA): TGTGCCAGCAGCTTAGGGGGACCGGGAACCGGGGAGCTGTTTTTT.

The chain combines TRBV11-3 with TRBJ2-7, with D uncertain. The CDR3 runs 13 residues. V was clipped by 4 bases and J by 3 bases, with 10 bases between them. Germline assignment: CDR1 SGHNT and CDR2 YENEEA. The CDR3 sequence is CASSSGSIYEQYF. For the CDR3, the DNA is TGTGCCAGCAGCTCCGGCTCCATCTACGAGCAGTACTTC.

This sequence joins TRBV6-5 and TRBJ2-1; tentative D call: TRBD2 (6 bases). The germline V gene encodes CDR1 MNHEY and CDR2 SVGAGI. CDR3 length: 15 amino acids. V lost 5 bases, J lost 1 base, and 12 bases lay in between. The chain's CDR3 is CASSKGGVSYNEQFF. CDR3 nucleotide sequence: TGTGCCAGCAGTAAAGGCGGGGTATCCTACAATGAGCAGTTCTTC.

V usage is TRBV7-2 and J usage is TRBJ2-1; 9 bases fit TRBD1. V was pared by 0 bases and J by 16 bases, with 7 bases of the junction left unmatched. Germline V lookup: CDR1 SGHTA, CDR2 FQGNSA. CDR3 length: 13 amino acids. The CDR3 nucleotides read TGTGCCAGCAGCTTAGCTATACGGGACAGGGCCTTCTTC. It is translated as CASSLAIRDRAFF.

V usage is TRBV18 and J usage is TRBJ2-2; no clear D. Looked up from germline, CDR1 is KGHSH and CDR2 is LQKENI. The CDR3 totals 15 residues. Trimming shortened V by 0 bases and J by 5 bases, and 10 bases separated the two germline ends. CDR3 sequence reads: CASSPPSRATGELFF. DNA of the CDR3: TGTGCCAGCTCACCACCAAGTAGGGCGACCGGGGAGCTGTTTTTT.

With respect to this clone: This specimen includes other DNA sequences encoding the same CDR3. V and J are TRBV11-2 and TRBJ2-4; 7 bases fit TRBD1. With V trimmed by 1 base and J by 14 bases, 5 bases remained unmatched. Germline CDR1 is SGHAT and CDR2 is FQNNGV. This CDR3 has 12 amino acids. The CDR3 coding sequence is TGTGCCAGCAGCTTAGGACAGGGTGAGGAGTACTTC. It translates to CASSLGQGEEYF.

The genes are TRBV9 and TRBJ2-1; D is unclear. The CDR3 runs to 16 residues. Trimming took off 4 bases at V and 9 bases at J, with 23 bases between the two ends. Per germline, CDR1 SGDLS and CDR2 YYNGEE. The CDR3 is CASSPEVELPPGEQFF. The CDR3 DNA reads as TGTGCCAGCAGCCCAGAGGTGGAACTCCCACCGGGTGAGCAGTTCTTC.

The V gene is TRBV7-8, the J gene TRBJ1-2; 10 nucleotides match TRBD1. V dropped 1 base and J dropped 7; count of bases not matched to a gene: 3. CDR1 is SGHVS, CDR2 FQNEAQ, per germline. The CDR3 runs 14 residues. As DNA, the CDR3 is TGTGCCAGCAGCTTAGGACAGGGGGCCTTTGGCTACACCTTC. Translated, it gives CASSLGQGAFGYTF.

The CDR3 DNA sequence: TGCGCCAGCAGCCAAATTACGGGCGACAAGGCTGCGGGGGAGCAGTACTTC. As protein: CASSQITGDKAAGEQYF. This sequence joins TRBV5-1 and TRBJ2-7; D may be TRBD2 (6 bases). This CDR3 is 17 amino acids long. Germline CDR1 and CDR2: SGHRS and YFSETQ. V was pared by 4 bases and J by 7 bases, with 27 bases between.

This chain uses TRBV9 with TRBJ1-2; no clear D. The length of the CDR3 is 15 residues. From germline, CDR1 is SGDLS and CDR2 YYNGEE. V lost 0 bases, J lost 8 bases, and 17 bases lay in between. CDR3 sequence (DNA): TGTGCCAGCAGCGTAGAAGCGGAGGGAGGGTGGGGCTACACCTTC. Its protein is CASSVEAEGGWGYTF.